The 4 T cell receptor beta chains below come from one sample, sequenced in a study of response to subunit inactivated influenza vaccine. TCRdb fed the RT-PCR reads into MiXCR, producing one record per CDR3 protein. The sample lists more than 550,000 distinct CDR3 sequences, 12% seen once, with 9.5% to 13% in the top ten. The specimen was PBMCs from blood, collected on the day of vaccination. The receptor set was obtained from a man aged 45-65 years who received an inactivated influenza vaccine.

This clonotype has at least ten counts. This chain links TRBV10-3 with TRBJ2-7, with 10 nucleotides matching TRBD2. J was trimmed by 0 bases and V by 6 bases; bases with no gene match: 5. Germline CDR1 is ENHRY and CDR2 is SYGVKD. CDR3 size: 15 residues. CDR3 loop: CAIRLSGGDSYEQYF. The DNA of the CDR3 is TGTGCCATCAGGTTGAGCGGGGGGGACTCCTACGAGCAGTACTTC.

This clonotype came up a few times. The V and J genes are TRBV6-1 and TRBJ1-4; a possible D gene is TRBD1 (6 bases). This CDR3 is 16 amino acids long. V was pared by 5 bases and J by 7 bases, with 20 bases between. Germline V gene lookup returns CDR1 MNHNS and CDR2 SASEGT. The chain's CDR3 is CASSKLPGHGSEKLFF. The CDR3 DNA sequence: TGTGCCAGCAGTAAACTACCGGGACACGGAAGTGAAAAACTGTTTTTT.

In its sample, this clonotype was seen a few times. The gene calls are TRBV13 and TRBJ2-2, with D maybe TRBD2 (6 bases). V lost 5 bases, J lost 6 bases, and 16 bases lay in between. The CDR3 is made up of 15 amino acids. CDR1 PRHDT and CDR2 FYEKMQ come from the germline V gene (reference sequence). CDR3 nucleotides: TGTGCCAGCAGCGCGTTCTTCGCGGGGCCCGGGGAGCTGTTTTTT. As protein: CASSAFFAGPGELFF.

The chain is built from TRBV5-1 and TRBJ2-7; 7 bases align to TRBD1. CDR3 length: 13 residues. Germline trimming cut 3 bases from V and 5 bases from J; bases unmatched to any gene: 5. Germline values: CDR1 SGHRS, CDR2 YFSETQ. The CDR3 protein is CASSWTGPNEQYF. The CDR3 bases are TGCGCCAGCAGCTGGACAGGCCCTAACGAGCAGTACTTC.